The rows below give T cell receptor beta chains drawn from one sample of a study of T-cell reconstitution after alpha-beta-depleted transplantation in children. TCRdb used MiXCR to reprocess the PCR reads, holding one entry per CDR3 protein. The sample consists of 250,000 to 300,000 distinct CDR3 sequences, approximately 10% of them appearing once. The sequences come from peripheral blood, collected 180 days after TCRalphabeta/CD19-depleted stem cell transplant. Source of these receptors: a male patient between 2 and 10 years old who had a stem cell transplant for chronic granulomatous disease, so the T cells may come from the graft donor. CDR3s include the opening cysteine and the closing phenylalanine or tryptophan. D genes are given only for firm matches. Clone sizes are given selectively: once, few, many, or a class where the clone is expanded.

V gene	D gene	clone size	J gene	CDR3 DNA	CDR3 protein
TRBV9	-	-	TRBJ2-6	TGTGCCAGCAGCCCCCAGCGTTTGGGATTCTCTGGGGCCAACGTCCTGACTTTC	CASSPQRLGFSGANVLTF
TRBV5-1	-	many	TRBJ2-5	TGCGCCAGCAGCCCGAGCACGTACCAAGAGACCCAGTACTTC	CASSPSTYQETQYF
TRBV6-5	TRBD1	many	TRBJ2-3	TGTGCCAGCAGTTACTCTGGGACAGGTAGCGGAGATACGCAGTATTTT	CASSYSGTGSGDTQYF
TRBV20-1	TRBD2	many	TRBJ2-1	TGCAGTGCCCTGGAGCGGGAGTTTTCCTACAATGAGCAGTTCTTC	CSALEREFSYNEQFF
TRBV25-1	-	many	TRBJ2-3	TGTGCCAGCAGTGACGGGAAGGCAGGACGCACAGATACGCAGTATTTT	CASSDGKAGRTDTQYF
TRBV29-1	TRBD1	many	TRBJ2-7	TGCAGCGTTGGGGACAGTACCTACGAGCAGTACTTC	CSVGDSTYEQYF
TRBV7-2	TRBD1	many	TRBJ1-3	TGTGCCAGCAGCGACGCAGGGGGGTCTGGAAACACCATATATTTT	CASSDAGGSGNTIYF
TRBV14	-	-	TRBJ2-1	TGTGCCAGCAGCCCATTTAGGGGCTCCCCTTGGTTCGCCAATGAGCAGTTCTTC	CASSPFRGSPWFANEQFF
TRBV29-1	-	many	TRBJ2-7	TGCAGCGTTGAGGACAGCTACGAGCAGTACTTC	CSVEDSYEQYF
TRBV7-9	TRBD2	-	TRBJ2-7	TGTGCCAGCAGCGGACCCGGGACTAGGGCCTACGAGCAGTACTTC	CASSGPGTRAYEQYF
TRBV4-3	-	many	TRBJ2-2	TGCGCCAGCAAAGGACAGACCAGTTACACCGGGGAGCTGTTTTTT	CASKGQTSYTGELFF
TRBV7-2	TRBD2	many	TRBJ2-3	TGTGCCAGCAACAGGGGACTAGCGGGAGTGGATACGCAGTATTTT	CASNRGLAGVDTQYF
TRBV27	-	many	TRBJ2-1	TGTGCCAGCTGGGGCCAGGGAATCGGTGAGCAGTTCTTC	CASWGQGIGEQFF
TRBV6-1	TRBD1	few	TRBJ2-5	TGTGCCAGCAACCCACAGGGGGGACCAGAGACCCAGTACTTC	CASNPQGGPETQYF
TRBV5-1	TRBD1	many	TRBJ2-7	TGCGCCAGCAGCTTGGGGACAGGGGAAGAGCAGTACTTC	CASSLGTGEEQYF
TRBV20-1	TRBD2	many	TRBJ2-5	TGCAGTGCTAGCCCCTCTAGCGGACAAGAGACCCAGTACTTC	CSASPSSGQETQYF
TRBV11-2	-	many	TRBJ2-3	TGTGCCAGCAGCTTAGAAGTCGGGTACACAGATACGCAGTATTTT	CASSLEVGYTDTQYF
TRBV28	-	many	TRBJ1-3	TGTGCCAGCATCGACCTCCAGGGGAAATCTGCTGGAAACACCATATATTTT	CASIDLQGKSAGNTIYF
TRBV29-1	TRBD1	few	TRBJ2-7	TGCAGCGTTAGAGAAAGAACAGGGGCCGGGGAGCAGTACTTC	CSVRERTGAGEQYF
TRBV15	-	many	TRBJ2-3	TGTGCCACAAAACGGTCTGCTAGCACAGATACGCAGTATTTT	CATKRSASTDTQYF
TRBV28	-	few	TRBJ2-2	TGTGCCAGCAGTCCCATCGGGGAGCTGTTTTTT	CASSPIGELFF
TRBV20-1	TRBD1	many	TRBJ2-7	TGCAGTGCTAGTGGACAGGTCGACGAGCAGTACTTC	CSASGQVDEQYF
TRBV5-4	TRBD1	-	TRBJ2-1	TGTGCCAGCAGCGGACGACAGGGGGACAATGAGCAGTTCTTC	CASSGRQGDNEQFF
TRBV7-8	-	many	TRBJ2-2	TGTGCCAGTGACAGTTCCGGTTCGAACACCGGGGAGCTGTTTTTT	CASDSSGSNTGELFF
TRBV10-3	-	many	TRBJ2-7	TGTGCCATCAGTGAGTCGGAGCTTTCTAGCGCCGAGCAGTACTTC	CAISESELSSAEQYF
TRBV5-5	TRBD2	many	TRBJ2-1	TGTGCCAGCAGCTCCCGTGGACTAGCGGGAGACAGTGAGCAGTTCTTC	CASSSRGLAGDSEQFF
TRBV14	-	-	TRBJ2-2	TGTGCCAGCAGCCAGGAGGACGGGGAGCTGTTTTTT	CASSQEDGELFF
TRBV15	TRBD2	many	TRBJ2-4	TGTGCCACCAGCCGGGGCGGAGCGGGGACCCTTTTAGCCAAAAACATTCAGTACTTC	CATSRGGAGTLLAKNIQYF
TRBV3-1	-	many	TRBJ2-3	TGTGCCAGCAGCCAAGAAGGAGGGGGCACAGATACGCAGTATTTT	CASSQEGGGTDTQYF
TRBV14	-	few	TRBJ2-2	TGTGCCAGCAGCCAACGTCGGGGGCCCACCGGGGAGCTGTTTTTT	CASSQRRGPTGELFF
TRBV28	-	many	TRBJ2-5	TGTGCCAGCACCCACGACGGGGAGACCCAGTACTTC	CASTHDGETQYF
TRBV5-1	-	many	TRBJ1-6	TGCGCCAGCAGCTGGGACGGAGGTTGGTCACCCCTCCACTTT	CASSWDGGWSPLHF
TRBV19	-	-	TRBJ2-4	TGTGCCAGTAGCCGCTTTCTGGGGACTGGGGCAAACATTCAGTACTTC	CASSRFLGTGANIQYF
TRBV20-1	-	many	TRBJ1-2	TGCAGTGCTAGAAGGCGGGAAGGGACCCCTAACTATGGCTACACCTTC	CSARRREGTPNYGYTF
TRBV7-8	-	many	TRBJ1-4	TGTGCCAGCAGCTTACGGGTTAATGAAAAACTGTTTTTT	CASSLRVNEKLFF
TRBV20-1	-	many	TRBJ1-1	TGCAGTGCTAGTCCGACAGTAGGAAGTGGTTTCTTT	CSASPTVGSGFF
TRBV5-1	-	many	TRBJ2-3	TGCGCCAGCAGCGCCCGGGACGTCCCCACAGATACGCAGTATTTT	CASSARDVPTDTQYF
TRBV7-2	-	-	TRBJ2-3	TGTGCCAGCAGCTTACGGGACACCCATAGCACAGATACGCAGTATTTT	CASSLRDTHSTDTQYF
TRBV7-6	TRBD2	many	TRBJ2-4	TGTGCCAGCAGCGGGGGAGGGTTTCTCTACTTC	CASSGGGFLYF
TRBV2	TRBD1	many	TRBJ2-1	TGTGCCAGCAAACTGCCGGGACAGGGGCTCAATGAGCAGTTCTTC	CASKLPGQGLNEQFF
TRBV27	-	many	TRBJ1-1	TGTGCCAGCAGTCCGACGGCAGTCATGAACACTGAAGCTTTCTTT	CASSPTAVMNTEAFF
TRBV7-9	-	-	TRBJ2-1	TGTGCCAGCAGCCCCGCCAGCGTCGCAGAGCAGTTCTTC	CASSPASVAEQFF
TRBV10-3	TRBD2	many	TRBJ2-1	TGTGCCACGCCACCGAAACTAGCGGGGTACAATGAGCAGTTCTTC	CATPPKLAGYNEQFF
TRBV7-2	-	many	TRBJ2-7	TGTGCCAGCAGCTTAGTTGCAGGGGTTTTAGGCGAGCAGTACTTC	CASSLVAGVLGEQYF
TRBV12-3/TRBV12-4	TRBD2	many	TRBJ2-3	TGTGCCAGCAGATTTAGCGGGAGCGACACAGATACGCAGTATTTT	CASRFSGSDTDTQYF
TRBV29-1	TRBD2	many	TRBJ2-2	TGCAGCGGGCGGACTAGCGGGACGAACACCGGGGAGCTGTTTTTT	CSGRTSGTNTGELFF
TRBV20-1	TRBD1	medium-sized	TRBJ1-1	TGCAGTGCTAGAGATGCAAGGGGGCTGGGTACTGAAGCTTTCTTT	CSARDARGLGTEAFF
TRBV4-2	TRBD1	many	TRBJ1-4	TGTGCCAGCAGCCAAGAGGAGGGACAGGGGGCGGAAAAACTGTTTTTT	CASSQEEGQGAEKLFF
TRBV7-2	TRBD2	many	TRBJ2-5	TGTGCCAGCAGCTCTCTAGGACTAGAAGAGACCCAGTACTTC	CASSSLGLEETQYF
TRBV7-6	-	many	TRBJ2-2	TGTGCCAGCAGCTTGGGTTGGTACACCGGGGAGCTGTTTTTT	CASSLGWYTGELFF
TRBV6-2/TRBV6-3	-	many	TRBJ2-4	TGTGCCAGCAGTTACGTTGGGCCCAAGGACATTCAGTACTTC	CASSYVGPKDIQYF
TRBV30	-	few	TRBJ2-7	TGTGCCTGCCCCCGAGGAGGGTCCTACGAGCAGTACTTC	CACPRGGSYEQYF
TRBV5-6	-	many	TRBJ2-3	TGTGCCAGCAGCTTGGTTGGGGCCGGAGATACGCAGTATTTT	CASSLVGAGDTQYF
TRBV4-2	-	-	TRBJ2-3	TGTGCCATGGGCCAAGGGCTACCCTGCACAGATACGCAGTATTTT	CAMGQGLPCTDTQYF
TRBV20-1	-	many	TRBJ2-7	TGCAGTGCTAGCAAACCGGGAGATTCAAATTTC	CSASKPGDSNF
TRBV7-2	-	many	TRBJ1-2	TGTGCCAGCACCCCGGGGGCAGGGGTTAACTATGGCTACACCTTC	CASTPGAGVNYGYTF
TRBV12-3/TRBV12-4	TRBD1	many	TRBJ1-5	TGTGCCAGCAGTTTGACAGGGGTGCGGCAGCCCCAGCATTTT	CASSLTGVRQPQHF